A single sample gave rise to the 11 T cell receptor beta chains below, sequenced in a study of blood T cell repertoires in COVID-19. Only in-frame clones appear in the TCRdb table, and some are missing; sequencing was by immunoSEQ multiplex PCR. This sample has roughly 160,000 clones, with around 84% found just once. The specimen sequenced was peripheral blood. These TCRs come from a woman of 80 years or more with COVID-19, enrolled during active disease.

The CDR3 DNA reads as TGTGCCAGCAGCTTCCCCGGACAGTCGCCCTACAATGAGCAGTTCTTC. Protein product: CASSFPGQSPYNEQFF. This sequence joins TRBV7-2 and TRBJ2-1, with TRBD1 as a possible D gene (6 bases). The ends were cut back, 3 bases at V and 2 bases at J, with 14 bases in the middle. Germline V gene lookup returns CDR1 SGHTA and CDR2 FQGNSA. The CDR3 sequence is 16 residues long.

CDR3: CASSPRQGSSGNTIYF. CDR3 sequence (DNA): TGCGCCAGCAGCCCGCGACAGGGGAGCTCTGGAAACACCATATATTTT. The V and J genes are TRBV5-1 and TRBJ1-3; 8 bases are shared with TRBD1. CDR1 is SGHRS and CDR2 is YFSETQ in the germline V gene. The V and J ends lost 4 bases and 0 bases, in that order; junction bases with no gene match: 6. This CDR3 comprises 16 residues.

The J gene is TRBJ2-2, the V gene TRBV4-2, with D perhaps matching TRBD2 (6 bases). From germline, CDR1 is LGHNA and CDR2 YNFKEQ. The CDR3 has 19 amino acids. Trimming stripped 1 base from V and 0 bases from J, with 18 bases between. The CDR3: CASSQVYRDSASNTGELFF. As DNA, the CDR3 is TGTGCCAGCAGCCAAGTTTATCGGGACTCAGCTTCGAACACCGGGGAGCTGTTTTTT.

V usage is TRBV12-3 or TRBV12-4 and J usage is TRBJ2-7; no firm D call. Trimming took off 2 bases at V and 6 bases at J, with 8 bases between the two ends. This CDR3 is 12 amino acids long. The CDR3 bases are TGTGCCAGCAGTTTAATTTCGGGCGAGCAGTACTTC. Protein: CASSLISGEQYF.

The V gene is TRBV19, the J gene TRBJ2-7, with 7 nucleotides matching TRBD2. CDR3 length equals 14 residues. From germline, CDR1 is LNHDA and CDR2 SQIVND (reference sequence). V was clipped by 2 bases and J by 0 bases; unmatched bases: 1. Here the CDR3 reads CASSIKRGSYEQYF. The CDR3 DNA is TGTGCCAGTAGTATAAAGCGGGGCTCCTACGAGCAGTACTTC.

The rearrangement joins TRBV7-9 to TRBJ1-2, with 7 bases that match TRBD1. J was trimmed by 2 bases and V by 3 bases; bases with no gene match: 9. The CDR3 has 16 residues. Germline values: CDR1 SEHNR, CDR2 FQNEAQ (reference sequence). The CDR3, as DNA: TGTGCCAGCAGCTTGGCCACCGACAGGGCAAACTATGGCTACACCTTC. Protein: CASSLATDRANYGYTF.

CDR3 in amino acids: CASSFFRTAKQETQYF. The CDR3, as DNA: TGTGCCAGCAGTTTTTTTCGGACAGCGAAACAAGAGACCCAGTACTTC. V usage is TRBV28 and J usage is TRBJ2-5, with D perhaps TRBD1 (6 bases). Germline-derived CDR1 and CDR2 are MDHEN and SYDVKM. Trimming cost V 3 bases and J 2 bases, with 16 bases left between them. The CDR3 extends over 16 amino acids.

The V gene is TRBV28, the J gene TRBJ1-3, with a possible D match to TRBD1 (5 bases). V lost 11 bases to trimming and J lost 2 bases, with 7 bases between them. Germline CDR1 MDHEN, CDR2 SYDVKM. This CDR3 is built from 11 residues. The CDR3 spells CAGGTGNTIYF. CDR3 DNA: TGTGCCGGGGGGACTGGAAACACCATATATTTT.

The V call is TRBV19, the J call TRBJ2-1; 7 nucleotides align to TRBD1. CDR3 length equals 17 residues. V dropped 5 bases and J dropped 3; count of bases not matched to a gene: 13. Germline values: CDR1 LNHDA, CDR2 SQIVND (reference sequence). Here the CDR3 DNA reads TGTGCCAGTAGTGGAAAGGAGTGGGACAGCGTCTACAATGAGCAGTTCTTC. Its protein is CASSGKEWDSVYNEQFF.

V usage is TRBV19 and J usage is TRBJ1-5, with 9 bases fitting TRBD1. Germline loops: CDR1 LNHDA, CDR2 SQIVND (reference sequence). Losses at the gene ends were 11 bases for V and 4 bases for J; bases not matched to a gene: 9. The CDR3 totals 14 residues. In nucleotides, the CDR3 is TGTGCCGGTGGACAGGGGTCTTTAAATCAGCCCCAGCATTTT. Encoded protein: CAGGQGSLNQPQHF.

The rearrangement uses TRBV5-1 and TRBJ2-1; D is perhaps TRBD2 (5 bases). In germline, CDR1 is SGHRS, CDR2 YFSETQ. The CDR3 totals 13 residues. V was pared by 4 bases and J by 9 bases, with 14 bases between. The CDR3 spells CASSLAWRLEQFF. The CDR3 DNA is TGCGCCAGCAGCCTTGCCTGGAGGCTTGAGCAGTTCTTC.